The 26 T cell receptor beta chains listed next were all sequenced from one sample in a study of blood T cell repertoires in COVID-19. This table comes from immunoSEQ multiplex PCR, and its TCRdb copy is limited to in-frame clones, with some not included. This table holds more than 75,000 clones, around nine tenths found once. The source material was peripheral blood. Receptors originate from a woman between 70 and 85 years old with acute or convalescent COVID-19.

This sequence joins TRBV14 and TRBJ2-1; D perhaps matches TRBD2 (6 bases). The germline V and J ends were trimmed by 2 bases and 7 bases, with 15 bases remaining between them. Germline assignment: CDR1 SGHDN and CDR2 FVKESK. The length of the CDR3 is 15 residues. The CDR3 region has the DNA TGTGCCAGCAGCCAAAAGGTGGGGGGAAGAAATGAGCAGTTCTTC. It translates to CASSQKVGGRNEQFF. Drawing the rest from reference TRBV14 and TRBJ2-1, the complete variable domain is EAGVTQFPSHSVIEKGQTVTLRCDPISGHDNLYWYRRVMGKEIKFLLHFVKESKQDESGMPNNRFLAERTGGTYSTLKVQPAELEDSGVYFCASSQKVGGRNEQFFGPGTRLTVL.

The chain combines TRBV9 with TRBJ2-2; possible D gene TRBD1, 5 bases. Germline V gene sequence: CDR1 SGDLS, CDR2 YYNGEE. The V end lost 1 base, the J end lost 3 bases, and 16 bases lay between the germline ends. The length of the CDR3 is 17 residues. The CDR3 DNA reads TGTGCCAGCAGCGTAAGAAGGGGTTCGGTTGACACCGGGGAGCTGTTTTTT. Amino acid sequence: CASSVRRGSVDTGELFF. Combining the CDR3 with reference TRBV9 and TRBJ2-2 gives the whole variable domain DSGVTQTPKHLITATGQRVTLRCSPRSGDLSVYWYQQSLDQGLQFLIQYYNGEERAKGNILERFSAQQFPDLHSELNLSSLELGDSALYFCASSVRRGSVDTGELFFGEGSRLTVL.

The gene calls are TRBV11-3 and TRBJ2-3; perhaps TRBD2 as D (5 bases). The CDR3 is 15 residues long. CDR1 is SGHNT and CDR2 is YENEEA in the germline V gene. V shed 1 base and J shed 4 bases, with 12 bases lying between them. CDR3 DNA: TGTGCCAGCAGCTTAGGTGGGAGTGGCGCAGATACGCAGTATTTT. Residues: CASSLGGSGADTQYF. The whole variable domain, filled in from reference TRBV11-3 and TRBJ2-3, reads EAGVVQSPRYKIIEKKQPVAFWCNPISGHNTLYWYLQNLGQGPELLIRYENEEAVDDSQLPKDRFSAERLKGVDSTLKIQPAELGDSAVYLCASSLGGSGADTQYFGPGTRLTVL.

The CDR3 bases are TGTGCCAGCAGCCCCCTGGGACAGACGCCGGTGGAAGCTTTCTTT. Translated, it gives CASSPLGQTPVEAFF. This chain links TRBV3-1 (or the pseudogene TRBV3-2) with TRBJ1-1; 7 bases are shared with TRBD1. The trim removed 4 bases at V and 8 bases at J, leaving 13 bases unmatched. The CDR3 has 15 amino acids. Germline CDR1 LGHDT, CDR2 YNNKEL (reference sequence).

V and J are TRBV12-3 or TRBV12-4 and TRBJ2-3; D call uncertain. The CDR3 length is 13 residues. Trimming removed 4 bases at V and 4 bases at J, with 9 bases between. The chain's CDR3 is CASSSTKADTQYF. The CDR3, as DNA: TGTGCCAGCAGTTCCACTAAGGCAGATACGCAGTATTTT.

The chain employs TRBV14 and TRBJ2-3, with 10 bases lining up with TRBD2. The CDR3 spans 16 residues. J was trimmed by 2 bases and V by 5 bases; bases with no gene match: 7. Germline V gene lookup returns CDR1 SGHDN and CDR2 FVKESK. The CDR3 is CASSVRLAGNTDTQYF. CDR3 sequence (DNA): TGTGCCAGCAGCGTTAGACTAGCGGGTAACACAGATACGCAGTATTTT.

The chain is built from TRBV27 and TRBJ1-1; 9 positions agree with TRBD1. Germline CDR1 MNHEY, CDR2 SMNVEV (reference sequence). There are 15 residues in the CDR3. V was pared by 6 bases and J by 5 bases, with 10 bases of the junction left unmatched. CDR3 region: CASSFTGGFNTEAFF. The CDR3 nucleotides are TGTGCCAGCAGCTTTACAGGGGGCTTTAATACTGAAGCTTTCTTT.

The chain is built from TRBV7-6 and TRBJ2-5; TRBD1 matches 9 bases. CDR1 SGHVS and CDR2 FNYEAQ come from the germline V gene. The V segment lost 5 bases and the J segment 5 bases; nucleotides outside the gene matches: 18. CDR3 length: 18 residues. The CDR3 region has the DNA TGTGCCAGCAGCACCGGAGTAATACAACAGGGGGCTGGGGAGACCCAGTACTTC. Protein sequence: CASSTGVIQQGAGETQYF. Drawing the rest from reference TRBV7-6 and TRBJ2-5, the complete variable domain is GAGVSQSPRYKVTKRGQDVALRCDPISGHVSLYWYRQALGQGPEFLTYFNYEAQQDKSGLPNDRFSAERPEGSISTLTIQRTEQRDSAMYRCASSTGVIQQGAGETQYFGPGTRLLVL.

V usage is TRBV6-1 and J usage is TRBJ2-7; 10 bases are a match to TRBD1. Trimming cost V 2 bases and J 6 bases; bases outside gene matches: 4. The V gene's germline CDR1 is MNHNS and CDR2 SASEGT. The CDR3 is 14 residues long. CDR3 DNA sequence: TGTGCCAGCAGTGAATTAGGGACAGGGGTCGAGCAGTACTTC. It yields the protein CASSELGTGVEQYF.

The chain combines TRBV6-5 with TRBJ2-1; no definite D call. This CDR3 contains 13 residues. Between the trimmed V and J ends, which lost 5 bases and 6 bases, there was a span of 11 bases. Germline lookup yields CDR1 MNHEY and CDR2 SVGAGI. CDR3 DNA: TGTGCCAGCAGTCCCCCAGGTCCCAATGAGCAGTTCTTC. The encoded protein is CASSPPGPNEQFF.

The chain combines TRBV2 with TRBJ2-1; D gene uncertain. The CDR3 extends over 14 amino acids. CDR1 SNHLY and CDR2 FYNNEI come from the germline V gene. Trimming took 3 bases from V and 3 from J, leaving 9 bases between them. The CDR3 sequence is CASSEGRHYNEQFF. The CDR3 DNA reads TGTGCCAGCAGTGAGGGCCGACACTACAATGAGCAGTTCTTC.

The rearrangement links TRBV7-3 to TRBJ2-2, with D uncertain. The V and J ends lost 5 bases and 6 bases respectively, with 13 bases between them. The CDR3 totals 14 residues. Per germline, CDR1 SGHTA and CDR2 FQGTGA. CDR3 sequence reads: CASSVSTIAGELFF. CDR3 bases: TGTGCCAGCAGCGTATCCACCATAGCCGGGGAGCTGTTTTTT. Full variable domain (missing parts from reference TRBV7-3 and TRBJ2-2): GAGVSQTPSNKVTEKGKYVELRCDPISGHTALYWYRQSLGQGPEFLIYFQGTGAADDSGLPNDRFFAVRPEGSVSTLKIQRTERGDSAVYLCASSVSTIAGELFFGEGSRLTVL.

V is TRBV7-9 and J is TRBJ2-3; 10 bases are shared with TRBD2. Per the germline V gene, CDR1 is SEHNR and CDR2 is FQNEAQ (reference sequence). J gave up 9 bases and V 5 bases, and 8 bases lay outside the gene matches. The CDR3 consists of 14 residues. CDR3 DNA sequence: TGTGCCAGCAGCCCTGAAGGACTAGCGGAGACGCAGTATTTT. This gives the protein CASSPEGLAETQYF.

CDR3 coding DNA: TGCAGCGTTGAAGAAGCGGGAGCTGACACAGATACGCAGTATTTT. The encoded protein is CSVEEAGADTDTQYF. V and J are TRBV29-1 and TRBJ2-3; TRBD2 aligns across 8 bases. This CDR3 comprises 15 residues. V lost 0 bases to trimming and J lost 2 bases; unmatched junction nucleotides: 4. The V gene's germline CDR1 is SQVTM and CDR2 ANQGSEA.

This chain joins TRBV6-4 and TRBJ2-6, with D possibly being TRBD1 (5 bases). CDR1 and CDR2 from the germline V gene are MRHNA and SNTAGT. V was cut by 3 bases and J by 0 bases, with 9 bases left in between. CDR3 length: 16 residues. CDR3 sequence (DNA): TGTGCCAGCAGTGAAGATACAGGCTCTGGGGCCAACGTCCTGACTTTC. Its protein product is CASSEDTGSGANVLTF.

The chain joins TRBV7-3 to TRBJ2-1; 12 bases align to TRBD2. CDR1 and CDR2 from the germline V gene are SGHTA and FQGTGA. V dropped 2 bases and J dropped 5; count of bases not matched to a gene: 10. The CDR3 loop spans 18 amino acids. The CDR3 DNA is TGTGCCAGCAGCTTACGGTCGGCTAGCGGGGGGGCCGACAATGAGCAGTTCTTC. Translating it yields CASSLRSASGGADNEQFF.

This CDR3 is CAYTGGRETQYF. CDR3 nucleotides: TGTGCCTACACAGGGGGCAGAGAGACCCAGTACTTC. The chain links TRBV30 to TRBJ2-5; 9 nucleotides align to TRBD1. V lost 7 bases, J lost 4 bases, and 4 bases stayed unmatched. Germline CDR1 GTSNPN, CDR2 SVGIG (reference sequence). CDR3 length: 12 residues.

This clone was counted once. This chain joins TRBV6-6 and TRBJ1-5; 7 bases map to TRBD1. CDR1 and CDR2 (germline): MNHNY, SVGAGI (reference sequence). V trimming: 5 bases; J trimming: 7 bases; junction bases outside the gene matches: 5. CDR3 length equals 13 residues. The CDR3 is CASSRQGFQPQHF. Written as DNA, the CDR3 is TGTGCCAGCAGTCGACAGGGATTCCAGCCCCAGCATTTT.

The chain links TRBV27 to TRBJ2-7; the match to TRBD1 covers 8 bases. The germline V gene has CDR1 MNHEY and CDR2 SMNVEV (reference sequence). The CDR3 is 20 amino acids. Trimming removed 5 bases from V and 4 bases from J; junction bases left unmatched: 25. CDR3 region: CASSPQWGAWGTGRTYEQYF. Here the CDR3 DNA reads TGTGCCAGCAGTCCCCAATGGGGGGCATGGGGGACAGGACGAACGTACGAGCAGTACTTC.

The rearrangement links TRBV7-8 to TRBJ1-5; TRBD1 matches 8 bases. The germline V gene encodes CDR1 SGHVS and CDR2 FQNEAQ. With 4 bases clipped from V and 6 bases from J, the junction kept 5 bases outside the gene matches. There are 14 residues in the CDR3. The CDR3 coding sequence is TGTGCCAGCAGCTCACAGGGGGGAGTTCAGCCCCAGCATTTT. Its translation: CASSSQGGVQPQHF.

The CDR3 spells CASSVASGGTSNTGELFF. The CDR3 coding sequence is TGTGCCAGCAGCGTAGCTAGCGGGGGGACATCGAACACCGGGGAGCTGTTTTTT. The chain joins TRBV9 to TRBJ2-2, with 11 nucleotides matching TRBD2. There are 18 residues in the CDR3. V gave up 0 bases and J gave up 0 bases; unmatched junction bases: 4. CDR1 SGDLS and CDR2 YYNGEE come from the germline V gene. The full variable domain, completed using reference TRBV9 and TRBJ2-2, is DSGVTQTPKHLITATGQRVTLRCSPRSGDLSVYWYQQSLDQGLQFLIQYYNGEERAKGNILERFSAQQFPDLHSELNLSSLELGDSALYFCASSVASGGTSNTGELFFGEGSRLTVL.

Turning to this clone: One junction end does not reproduce the germline sequence, and a read error may be involved. This chain uses TRBV7-7 with TRBJ2-1; TRBD2 matches 7 bases. Germline V CDR1 and CDR2: SSHAT, FNYEAQ (reference sequence). The CDR3 runs to 16 residues. The CDR3 DNA is TGTGCTAGCAGCTTAGGTTCCACTAGCGCTTACAATGAGCAGTTCTTC. This gives the protein CASSLGSTSAYNEQFF.

The chain combines TRBV29-1 with TRBJ2-1; D is unclear. The ends were cut back, 5 bases at V and 0 bases at J, with 8 bases in the middle. Germline CDR1 reads SQVTM; CDR2 reads ANQGSEA. This CDR3 is 13 amino acids long. In DNA, the CDR3 is TGCAGCGTTCGCAACAGCTCCTACAATGAGCAGTTCTTC. It is translated as CSVRNSSYNEQFF.

The V gene is TRBV4-2, the J gene TRBJ2-1; D is undetermined. CDR3 length equals 12 residues. Per the germline V gene, CDR1 is LGHNA and CDR2 is YNFKEQ. V was cut by 0 bases and J by 7 bases, with 4 bases left in between. The CDR3 here is CASSQDVNEQFF. In DNA form, the CDR3 reads TGTGCCAGCAGCCAAGACGTGAATGAGCAGTTCTTC.

This clone was observed a handful of times. The rearrangement links TRBV19 to TRBJ2-1; D gene unclear. V was cut by 9 bases and J by 0 bases, with 12 bases left in between. Germline CDR1 and CDR2: LNHDA and SQIVND (reference sequence). The CDR3 consists of 14 residues. The CDR3 DNA sequence: TGTGCCAGCCAAACCTTCGGCTCCTACAATGAGCAGTTCTTC. The encoded protein is CASQTFGSYNEQFF. Looking up the rest from reference TRBV19 and TRBJ2-1 gives the full variable domain: DGGITQSPKYLFRKEGQNVTLSCEQNLNHDAMYWYRQDPGQGLRLIYYSQIVNDFQKGDIAEGYSVSREKKESFPLTVTSAQKNPTAFYLCASQTFGSYNEQFFGPGTRLTVL.

J is TRBJ1-1 and V is TRBV7-9, with D possibly being TRBD1 (6 bases). Per germline, CDR1 SEHNR and CDR2 FQNEAQ (reference sequence). V lost 3 bases and J lost 4, with 15 bases in between. This CDR3 has 15 amino acids. CDR3 loop: CASSLIPGETTEAFF. The CDR3 DNA sequence: TGTGCCAGCAGCTTGATTCCAGGGGAGACCACTGAAGCTTTCTTT.